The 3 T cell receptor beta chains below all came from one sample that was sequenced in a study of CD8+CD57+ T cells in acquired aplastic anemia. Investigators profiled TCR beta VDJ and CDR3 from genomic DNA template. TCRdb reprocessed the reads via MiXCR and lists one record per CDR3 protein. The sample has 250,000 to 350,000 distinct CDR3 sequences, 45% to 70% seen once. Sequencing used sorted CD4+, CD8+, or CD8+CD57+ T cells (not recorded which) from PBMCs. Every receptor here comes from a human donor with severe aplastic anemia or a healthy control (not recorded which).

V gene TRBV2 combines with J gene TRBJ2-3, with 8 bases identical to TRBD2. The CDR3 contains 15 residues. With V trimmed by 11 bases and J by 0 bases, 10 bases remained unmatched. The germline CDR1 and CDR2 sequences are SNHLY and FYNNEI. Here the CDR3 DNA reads TGTGCCGCTAGTCCTAGCGGGTGGAGCACAGATACGCAGTATTTT. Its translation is CAASPSGWSTDTQYF.

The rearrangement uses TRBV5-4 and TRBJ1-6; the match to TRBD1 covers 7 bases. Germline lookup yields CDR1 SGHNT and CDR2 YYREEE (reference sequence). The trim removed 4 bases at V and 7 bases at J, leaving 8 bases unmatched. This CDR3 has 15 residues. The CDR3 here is CASSRSGTANSPLHF. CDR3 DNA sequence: TGTGCCAGCAGCAGATCCGGGACAGCCAATTCACCCCTCCACTTT.

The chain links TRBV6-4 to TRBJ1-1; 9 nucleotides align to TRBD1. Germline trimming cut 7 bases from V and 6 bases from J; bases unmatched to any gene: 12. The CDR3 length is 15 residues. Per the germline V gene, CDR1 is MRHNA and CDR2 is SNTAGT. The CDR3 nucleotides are TGTGCCAGCATGCACCTGGGACAGGGAAAGCCTGAAGCTTTCTTT. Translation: CASMHLGQGKPEAFF.